This TCR beta chain was sequenced for a study of T cells after yellow fever vaccination. Findings and caveats of the study: A small proportion of clonotypes was detected in both the CD4 and CD8 compartments.

From the 5' RACE reads, TCRdb called clonotypes with MiXCR, one entry per CDR3 protein. The sample gives around 530,000 distinct CDR3 sequences, approximately 16% of which show up once; roughly 17% is in the top ten. This clonotype was seen just once. Its antigen remains unidentified. CDR1 is MNHEY, CDR2 SVGAGI, per germline. This CDR3 has 11 residues. After removal of 6 bases from V and 7 bases from J, the junction contained 2 bases not matched to a gene. This sequence was found in a man aged 18-30 years who received the YFV17D yellow fever vaccine. Sample: PBMCs, taken 5 days after the first yellow fever vaccination. The rearrangement uses TRBV6-5 and TRBJ1-1; 7 bases are a match to TRBD1. The CDR3 DNA sequence: TGTGCCAGCAGCCGGACAGGTGAAGCTTTCTTT. Amino acid sequence: CASSRTGEAFF.